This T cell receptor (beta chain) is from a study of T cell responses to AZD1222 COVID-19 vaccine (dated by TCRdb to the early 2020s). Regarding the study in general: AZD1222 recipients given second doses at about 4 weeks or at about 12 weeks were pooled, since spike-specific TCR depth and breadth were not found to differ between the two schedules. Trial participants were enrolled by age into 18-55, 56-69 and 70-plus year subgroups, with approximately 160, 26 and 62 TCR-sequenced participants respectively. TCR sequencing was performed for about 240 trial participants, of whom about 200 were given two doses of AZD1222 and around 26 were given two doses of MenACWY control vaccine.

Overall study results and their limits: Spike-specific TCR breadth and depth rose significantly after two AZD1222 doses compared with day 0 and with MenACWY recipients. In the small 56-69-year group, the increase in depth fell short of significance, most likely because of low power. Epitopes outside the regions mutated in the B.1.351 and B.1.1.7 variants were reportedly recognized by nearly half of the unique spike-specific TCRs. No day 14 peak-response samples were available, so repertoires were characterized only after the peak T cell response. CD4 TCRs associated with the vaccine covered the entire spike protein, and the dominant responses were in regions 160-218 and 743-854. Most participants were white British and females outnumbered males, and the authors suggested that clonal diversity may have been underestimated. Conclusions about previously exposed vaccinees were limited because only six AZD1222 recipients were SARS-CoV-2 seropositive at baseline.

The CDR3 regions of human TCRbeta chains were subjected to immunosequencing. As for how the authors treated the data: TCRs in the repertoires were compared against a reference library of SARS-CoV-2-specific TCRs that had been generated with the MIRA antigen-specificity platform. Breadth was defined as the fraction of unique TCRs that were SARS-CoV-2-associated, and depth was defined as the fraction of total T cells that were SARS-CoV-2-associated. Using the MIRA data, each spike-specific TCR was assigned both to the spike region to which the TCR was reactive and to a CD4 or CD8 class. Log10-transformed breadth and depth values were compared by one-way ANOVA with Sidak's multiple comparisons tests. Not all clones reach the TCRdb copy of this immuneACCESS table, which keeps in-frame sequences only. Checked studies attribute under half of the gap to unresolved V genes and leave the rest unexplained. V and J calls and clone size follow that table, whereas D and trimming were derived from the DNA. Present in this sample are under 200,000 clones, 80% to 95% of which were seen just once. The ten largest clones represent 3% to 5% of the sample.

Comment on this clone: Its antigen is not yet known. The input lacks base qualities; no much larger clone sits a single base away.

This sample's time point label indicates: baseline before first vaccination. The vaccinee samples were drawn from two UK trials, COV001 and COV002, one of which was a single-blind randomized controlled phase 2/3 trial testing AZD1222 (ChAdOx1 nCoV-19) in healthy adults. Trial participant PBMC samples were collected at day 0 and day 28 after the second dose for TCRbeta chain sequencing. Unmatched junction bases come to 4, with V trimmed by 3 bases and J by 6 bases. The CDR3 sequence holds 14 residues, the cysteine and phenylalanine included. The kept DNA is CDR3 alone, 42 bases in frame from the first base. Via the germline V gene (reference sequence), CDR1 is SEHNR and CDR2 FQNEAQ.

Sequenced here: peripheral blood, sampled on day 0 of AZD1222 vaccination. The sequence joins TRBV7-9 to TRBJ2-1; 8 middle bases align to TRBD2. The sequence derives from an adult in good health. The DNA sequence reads TGTGCCAGCAGCTTGGCGGGAGGTCTCAATGAGCAGTTCTTC. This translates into CASSLAGGLNEQFF.